One and the same sample provided the 9 T cell receptor beta chains below, sequenced in a study of Ad26.COV2.S vaccination and SARS-CoV-2 variants. Sequencing was performed with immunoSEQ multiplex PCR; in TCRdb, only in-frame clones are kept and a portion is missing. This sample has hundreds of thousands of clones, with more than 80% found just once. As to treatment: some 19 received Ad26.COV2.S at low or high dose, single or two shots; about 5 received placebo; per-sample allocation not given. Sampling happened 63 days after the first vaccine or placebo injection. The source material was peripheral blood, sampled in a trial of Ad26.COV2.S vaccine versus placebo. The receptor source for this set is a person aged 18-60 years who received the Ad26.COV2.S COVID-19 vaccine or a placebo.

A single count supports this clone. CDR3: CSASLQENEKLFF. In DNA, the CDR3 is TGCAGTGCAAGTTTACAGGAGAATGAAAAACTGTTTTTT. V gene TRBV20-1 combines with J gene TRBJ1-4, with D perhaps TRBD1 (5 bases). Germline V gene lookup returns CDR1 DFQATT and CDR2 SNEGSKA (reference sequence). V shed 6 bases and J shed 5 bases, with 13 bases lying between them. The CDR3 runs to 13 residues.

This chain uses TRBV10-3 with TRBJ1-2; 9 bases are shared with TRBD1. The CDR3 is 15 amino acids. The V gene's germline CDR1 is ENHRY and CDR2 SYGVKD. V lost 2 bases to trimming and J lost 7 bases; unmatched junction nucleotides: 8. The CDR3, as DNA: TGTGCCATCAGTGAGGGGGACAGGGCGGGAAGTGGCTACACCTTC. Protein sequence: CAISEGDRAGSGYTF.

The rearrangement joins TRBV11-1 to TRBJ2-1, with D possibly matching TRBD1 (6 bases). The CDR3 has 14 amino acids. Germline values: CDR1 SGHAT, CDR2 FQDESV (reference sequence). The ends were cut back, 3 bases at V and 8 bases at J, with 14 bases in the middle. The CDR3 here is CASSLSGARYEQFF. The CDR3 DNA follows: TGTGCCAGCAGCTTGTCAGGGGCTCGCTATGAGCAGTTCTTC.

This rearrangement joins TRBV10-3 to TRBJ2-1, with TRBD2 matching 11 bases. Germline V gives CDR1 ENHRY, CDR2 SYGVKD. The V and J ends lost 3 bases and 10 bases, in that order; junction bases with no gene match: 8. This CDR3 has 15 amino acids. CDR3 in amino acids: CAISDVAGGPREQFF. In nucleotides, the CDR3 is TGTGCCATCAGTGATGTAGCGGGAGGGCCTAGGGAGCAGTTCTTC.

The V call is TRBV5-8, the J call TRBJ2-5, with 8 bases identical to TRBD1. The junction had 7 bases not matched to a gene; V was cut back by 6 bases and J by 3 bases. Germline CDR1 and CDR2: SGHTS and YDEGEE. The CDR3 is 14 amino acids. The CDR3 DNA sequence: TGTGCCAGCAACCCTTCGACAGGGGAAGAGACCCAGTACTTC. It yields the protein CASNPSTGEETQYF.

The rearrangement links TRBV9 to TRBJ2-5; TRBD2 matches at 10 bases. After removal of 0 bases from V and 1 base from J, the junction contained 9 bases not matched to a gene. The germline gives CDR1 SGDLS, CDR2 YYNGEE. CDR3 length: 18 amino acids. Here the CDR3 DNA reads TGTGCCAGCAGCGTAGATTGGAGTAGCGGGGGGTCCCAAGAGACCCAGTACTTC. Amino acid sequence: CASSVDWSSGGSQETQYF.

V usage is TRBV5-1 and J usage is TRBJ1-1; D remains unclear. V dropped 0 bases and J dropped 11 bases, with 14 bases sitting between them. The CDR3 loop spans 13 amino acids. Germline CDR1 and CDR2: SGHRS and YFSETQ. CDR3 nucleotides: TGCGCCAGCAGCTTGGCCGTGGGTCGTATCGCTTTCTTT. Translating gives CASSLAVGRIAFF.

This chain uses TRBV5-1 with TRBJ1-1; D possibly corresponds to TRBD1 (5 bases). Deletions cut 0 bases from V and 4 bases from J, with 16 bases between. This CDR3 spans 16 amino acids. Germline V gene data show CDR1 as SGHRS and CDR2 as YFSETQ. Here the CDR3 DNA reads TGCGCCAGCAGCTTGGGGGGCCTCCAGGGCCCCACTGAAGCTTTCTTT. It translates to CASSLGGLQGPTEAFF.

The chain employs TRBV19 and TRBJ1-2, with 9 nucleotides matching TRBD1. The CDR3 is made up of 14 amino acids. The V gene end was trimmed by 7 bases and the J gene end by 5 bases; junction bases not matched to a gene: 8. Germline assignment: CDR1 LNHDA and CDR2 SQIVND (reference sequence). The CDR3 is CASTPEGQGYGYTF. The CDR3 nucleotides are TGTGCCAGTACCCCGGAGGGACAGGGATATGGCTACACCTTC.